The subject of this entry is one TCR beta chain. As yet, its antigen is unknown. Within the ViraFEST assay, antigen-specific CD4+ T cells underwent expansion with viral peptide pools prior to sequencing. Subsequent to roughly 10 days of culture, CD4+ T cells were isolated. Two doses of either BNT162b2 or mRNA-1273 were given to each participant. Fewer than 2.5 million PBMC were seeded per well and grown in the presence of 10 IU/ml IL-2 and about 10 ug/ml peptides. This sample is drawn from a study of vaccination effects on CD4 cells after COVID-19. The CDR3 runs 17 residues. The germline V gene has CDR1 MDHEN and CDR2 SYDVKM. Trimming removed 3 bases from V and 5 bases from J, with 19 bases in between. The study's findings and limits: Late after vaccination, infection- and vaccine-induced clones showed marked clonal contraction. Healthy vaccinees' vaccine-induced clones included only 1 of 255 cross-reacting with common cold coronaviruses.

The repertoire was sequenced with immunoSEQ multiplex PCR; TCRdb's copy has only in-frame clones and lacks some. This table has around 15,000 clones, 70% to 80% appearing once. The V gene is TRBV28, the J gene TRBJ1-4; D not certain. The clonotype comes from a human donor who received a COVID-19 vaccine. Specimen: CD4+ T cells from PBMCs cultured with HCoV-NL63 spike peptides, collected after COVID-19 vaccination. DNA of the CDR3: TGTGCCAGCAGTTTCTGGGCCCGCCACCTGATGAATGAAAAACTGTTTTTT. Its protein product is CASSFWARHLMNEKLFF.